This TCR beta chain was identified in a study of blood T cell repertoires in COVID-19 (dated by TCRdb to about 2020). At the level of the whole study: Samples covering the acute and convalescent phases of COVID-19 were provided by collaborators in the United States, Italy and Spain. The repertoires were made available in a free public database intended to serve as a resource for research on the immune response to SARS-CoV-2. Where available, HLA class I and class II types were obtained from metadata supplied by the sample provider rather than from assay-based typing. The sample metadata nearly always contained a de-identified subject ID, COVID-19 status, age in years and sex. Deeply sampled blood TCRbeta repertoires from subjects exposed to, actively infected with, or recovered from COVID-19 were included in the dataset. The samples were drawn from two sources: the first 160 participants of the ongoing ImmuneRACE study, and fewer than 1,500 subjects contributed by 6 global collaborators. The material from the prospective study consisted of cDNA or gDNA derived from T cells, B-cell-depleted T cells, or PBMCs. The paper's findings and limits, for the study overall: The amount of clinical and demographic metadata varied by source and participant and was provided uncurated.

As for this clone: Its binding antigen is unknown. Per-base qualities were not stored, and no clone one base away is much larger.

Each collaborating institution followed its own protocols to collect whole blood in K2EDTA tubes. For TCRbeta analysis, collaborator samples were shipped as frozen whole blood, as isolated PBMCs, or as DNA extracted from either sample type. TCRbeta CDR3 regions were amplified from genomic DNA using the immunoSEQ Assay, a bias-controlled multiplex PCR. The paper's processing steps were these. The number of nucleated cells in each sample was estimated from the amplification of reference gene primers within the assay. To quantify the absolute abundance of each unique TCRbeta CDR3 rearrangement, sequence reads were collapsed and filtered. For each sample, productive Simpson clonality was calculated as the square root of Simpson's diversity index over productive rearrangements. In TCRdb, the immuneACCESS table is reduced to in-frame sequences with V and J assigned. These tables do not hold every clone; where another copy was compared, an unresolved V gene accounts for under half, and the others remain unexplained. D and trimming were read from the DNA, whereas the V and J calls and clone size are those reported in that table. The sample contains under 250,000 clones, 65% to 85% of them found a single time. The biggest ten clones account for 8% to 10% of the sample.

The V end loses 10 bases and the J end loses 6 bases, and a stretch of 19 bases separates them. Inclusive of the bounding cysteine and phenylalanine, the CDR3 is 13 residues long. This entry keeps only the CDR3 DNA: 39 bases, framed from base 1. The sequence links TRBV12-3 or TRBV12-4 to TRBJ2-7; TRBD2 is a possible D gene, resting on 7 matching bases. The sequenced material came from peripheral blood. The sequence derives from a woman in her 50s with acute or convalescent COVID-19. The DNA sequence follows: TGTGCCACCCAATTGGGGGGGGCCCGCGAGCAGTACTTC. Protein translation: CATQLGGAREQYF.